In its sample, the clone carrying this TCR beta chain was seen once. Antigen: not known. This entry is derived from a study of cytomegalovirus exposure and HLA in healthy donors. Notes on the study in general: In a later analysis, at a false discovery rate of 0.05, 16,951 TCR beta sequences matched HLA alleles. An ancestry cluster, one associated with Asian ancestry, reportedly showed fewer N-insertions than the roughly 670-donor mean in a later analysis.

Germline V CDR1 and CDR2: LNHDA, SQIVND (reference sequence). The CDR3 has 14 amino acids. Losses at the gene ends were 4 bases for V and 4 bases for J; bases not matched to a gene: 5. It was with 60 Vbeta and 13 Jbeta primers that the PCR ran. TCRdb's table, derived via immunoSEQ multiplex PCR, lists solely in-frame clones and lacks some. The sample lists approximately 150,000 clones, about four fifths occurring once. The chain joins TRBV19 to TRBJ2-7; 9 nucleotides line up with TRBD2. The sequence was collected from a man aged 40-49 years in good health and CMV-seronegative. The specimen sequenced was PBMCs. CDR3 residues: CASSTSGALYEQYF. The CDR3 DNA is TGTGCCAGTAGTACTAGCGGGGCGTTATACGAGCAGTACTTC.